The rows below give T cell receptor beta chains drawn from one sample of a study of shared clonotypes between healthy human individuals. The table came from immunoSEQ multiplex PCR; TCRdb's copy has only in-frame clones and leaves some out. The table shows about 1 million clones, with roughly 75% occurring only once. The source material was memory CD4+ T cells sorted from blood. Every receptor here comes from a man aged 18 to 35 in good health. Each CDR3 is given with its conserved first and last residue. A D gene is named only where the DNA matches it firmly. Clone size appears in some rows only: once, few, many, or a class for an expanded clone.

V gene: TRBV6-5
D gene: TRBD2
clone size: -
J gene: TRBJ2-5
CDR3 protein: CASSYSTGGPGETQYF
CDR3 DNA: TGTGCCAGCAGTTACTCTACGGGAGGGCCGGGAGAGACCCAGTACTTC

V gene: TRBV5-4
D gene: -
clone size: -
J gene: TRBJ2-1
CDR3 protein: CASSPRGAEFF
CDR3 DNA: TGTGCCAGCAGCCCCCGGGGGGCGGAATTCTTC

V gene: TRBV9
D gene: -
clone size: -
J gene: TRBJ2-7
CDR3 protein: CASSVAGTGDEQYF
CDR3 DNA: TGTGCCAGCAGCGTAGCCGGGACCGGCGACGAGCAGTACTTC

V gene: TRBV28
D gene: -
clone size: once
J gene: TRBJ1-5
CDR3 protein: CASITRGGQPQHF
CDR3 DNA: TGTGCCAGCATTACCAGGGGAGGTCAGCCCCAGCATTTT

V gene: TRBV5-6
D gene: TRBD2
clone size: few
J gene: TRBJ2-2
CDR3 protein: CASSSSGTSGGLNTGELFF
CDR3 DNA: TGTGCCAGCAGCTCATCCGGGACTAGCGGGGGCCTGAACACCGGGGAGCTGTTTTTT

V gene: TRBV12-5
D gene: TRBD1
clone size: -
J gene: TRBJ2-1
CDR3 protein: CASGSPPGQISSYNEQFF
CDR3 DNA: TGTGCTAGTGGTTCCCCTCCGGGACAGATCTCCTCCTACAATGAGCAGTTCTTC

V gene: TRBV7-9
D gene: -
clone size: -
J gene: TRBJ1-1
CDR3 protein: CASRGDMPNTEAFF
CDR3 DNA: TGTGCCAGCAGAGGCGACATGCCGAACACTGAAGCTTTCTTT

V gene: TRBV7-6
D gene: TRBD1
clone size: -
J gene: TRBJ2-2
CDR3 protein: CASSIGTGAGELFF
CDR3 DNA: TGTGCCAGCAGTATCGGGACAGGCGCCGGGGAGCTGTTTTTT

V gene: TRBV6-5
D gene: TRBD1
clone size: -
J gene: TRBJ2-1
CDR3 protein: CASSYYGQGSYNEQFF
CDR3 DNA: TGTGCCAGCAGTTACTACGGACAGGGGTCCTACAATGAGCAGTTCTTC

V gene: TRBV6-5
D gene: -
clone size: few
J gene: TRBJ1-1
CDR3 protein: CASSYEGGNTEAFF
CDR3 DNA: TGTGCCAGCAGTTACGAGGGGGGGAACACTGAAGCTTTCTTT

V gene: TRBV29-1
D gene: -
clone size: once
J gene: TRBJ1-5
CDR3 protein: CSVQQGSNQPQHF
CDR3 DNA: TGCAGCGTCCAACAGGGAAGCAATCAGCCCCAGCATTTT

V gene: TRBV9
D gene: -
clone size: -
J gene: TRBJ1-1
CDR3 protein: CASSVVGETEAFF
CDR3 DNA: TGTGCCAGCAGCGTAGTAGGGGAAACTGAAGCTTTCTTT

V gene: TRBV6-5
D gene: -
clone size: -
J gene: TRBJ1-1
CDR3 protein: CASSYRAGTEAFF
CDR3 DNA: TGTGCCAGCAGTTACCGGGCGGGCACTGAAGCTTTCTTT

V gene: TRBV9
D gene: TRBD2
clone size: -
J gene: TRBJ2-1
CDR3 protein: CASSGDAGLYNEQFF
CDR3 DNA: TGTGCCAGCAGCGGGGATGCGGGACTATACAATGAGCAGTTCTTC

V gene: TRBV18
D gene: -
clone size: -
J gene: TRBJ1-2
CDR3 protein: CASSPPGARVNYGYTF
CDR3 DNA: TGTGCCAGCTCACCACCGGGGGCTAGGGTCAACTATGGCTACACCTTC

V gene: TRBV11-2
D gene: -
clone size: -
J gene: TRBJ1-3
CDR3 protein: CASSSPRVSGNTIYF
CDR3 DNA: TGTGCCAGCAGCTCTCCCAGGGTATCAGGAAACACCATATATTTT

V gene: TRBV11-2
D gene: TRBD1
clone size: -
J gene: TRBJ2-5
CDR3 protein: CASSLDGAGGLRGTQYF
CDR3 DNA: TGTGCCAGCAGCTTAGATGGAGCAGGGGGCCTCCGAGGGACCCAGTACTTC

V gene: TRBV11-3
D gene: -
clone size: -
J gene: TRBJ2-5
CDR3 protein: CASSLGEETQYF
CDR3 DNA: TGTGCCAGCAGCTTGGGGGAAGAGACCCAGTACTTC

V gene: TRBV5-8
D gene: -
clone size: -
J gene: TRBJ1-2
CDR3 protein: CASSLGSGHGYTF
CDR3 DNA: TGTGCCAGCAGCTTGGGGTCAGGTCATGGCTACACCTTC

V gene: TRBV19
D gene: -
clone size: -
J gene: TRBJ2-6
CDR3 protein: CASSPRRGVSGANVLTF
CDR3 DNA: TGTGCCAGTAGCCCCCGGAGAGGGGTCTCTGGGGCCAACGTCCTGACTTTC

V gene: TRBV6-1
D gene: TRBD1
clone size: many
J gene: TRBJ1-2
CDR3 protein: CASSEIPGQGTDGYTF
CDR3 DNA: TGTGCCAGCAGTGAAATCCCGGGACAGGGGACGGATGGCTACACCTTC

V gene: TRBV7-9
D gene: TRBD2
clone size: many
J gene: TRBJ2-1
CDR3 protein: CASSSPSGRAGRGEQFF
CDR3 DNA: TGTGCCAGCAGCTCTCCTAGCGGGAGGGCTGGGAGGGGTGAGCAGTTCTTC

V gene: TRBV18
D gene: -
clone size: -
J gene: TRBJ2-5
CDR3 protein: CASSPSGVEETQYF
CDR3 DNA: TGTGCCAGCTCACCATCGGGAGTAGAGGAGACCCAGTACTTC

V gene: TRBV18
D gene: TRBD2
clone size: -
J gene: TRBJ2-1
CDR3 protein: CASSRREAGRSYNEQFF
CDR3 DNA: TGTGCCAGCTCACGCCGGGAGGCAGGGAGGTCCTACAATGAGCAGTTCTTC

V gene: TRBV5-1
D gene: -
clone size: -
J gene: TRBJ2-2
CDR3 protein: CASRTGTNTGELFF
CDR3 DNA: TGCGCCAGCAGAACCGGGACTAACACCGGGGAGCTGTTTTTT

V gene: TRBV7-6
D gene: -
clone size: -
J gene: TRBJ1-1
CDR3 protein: CASSRTGINTEAFF
CDR3 DNA: TGTGCCAGCAGCCGGACCGGGATTAACACTGAAGCTTTCTTT

V gene: TRBV6-1
D gene: -
clone size: -
J gene: TRBJ1-1
CDR3 protein: CASSFELNTEAFF
CDR3 DNA: TGTGCCAGCAGTTTCGAATTGAACACTGAAGCTTTCTTT

V gene: TRBV18
D gene: TRBD2
clone size: -
J gene: TRBJ2-1
CDR3 protein: CASSLSIQRGAHNEQFF
CDR3 DNA: TGTGCCAGCTCACTTTCTATCCAGCGGGGGGCCCACAATGAGCAGTTCTTC

V gene: TRBV2
D gene: TRBD1
clone size: few
J gene: TRBJ1-6
CDR3 protein: CAIRQGRDSPLHF
CDR3 DNA: TGTGCCATACGACAGGGGAGGGATTCACCCCTCCACTTT

V gene: TRBV11-2
D gene: -
clone size: -
J gene: TRBJ1-3
CDR3 protein: CASSLDRNTIYF
CDR3 DNA: TGTGCCAGCAGCTTAGATCGAAACACCATATATTTT

V gene: TRBV11-2
D gene: -
clone size: -
J gene: TRBJ1-6
CDR3 protein: CASSLDLGVRSPLHF
CDR3 DNA: TGTGCCAGCAGCTTAGATTTGGGGGTGAGGTCACCCCTCCACTTT

V gene: TRBV7-3
D gene: -
clone size: -
J gene: TRBJ2-7
CDR3 protein: CASSPGPPAYEQYF
CDR3 DNA: TGTGCCAGCAGCCCCGGACCTCCCGCCTACGAGCAGTACTTC

V gene: TRBV28
D gene: -
clone size: -
J gene: TRBJ2-2
CDR3 protein: CASSHPVTGELFF
CDR3 DNA: TGTGCCAGCAGTCATCCCGTCACCGGGGAGCTGTTTTTT

V gene: TRBV9
D gene: TRBD1
clone size: once
J gene: TRBJ1-1
CDR3 protein: CASSGENRGTEAFF
CDR3 DNA: TGTGCCAGCAGCGGGGAAAACAGGGGCACTGAAGCTTTCTTT

V gene: TRBV30
D gene: -
clone size: once
J gene: TRBJ1-2
CDR3 protein: CAFGANYGYTF
CDR3 DNA: TGTGCCTTTGGGGCTAACTATGGCTACACCTTC

V gene: TRBV4-1
D gene: TRBD1
clone size: -
J gene: TRBJ1-4
CDR3 protein: CASSQGDSSNEKLFF
CDR3 DNA: TGCGCCAGCAGCCAGGGGGACAGCAGTAATGAAAAACTGTTTTTT

V gene: TRBV19
D gene: -
clone size: -
J gene: TRBJ2-5
CDR3 protein: CASTKQGGEETQYF
CDR3 DNA: TGTGCCAGTACGAAACAGGGAGGAGAAGAGACCCAGTACTTC

V gene: TRBV10-3
D gene: -
clone size: few
J gene: TRBJ2-2
CDR3 protein: CAIRPGTVNTGELFF
CDR3 DNA: TGTGCCATCAGACCCGGGACCGTGAACACCGGGGAGCTGTTTTTT

V gene: TRBV19
D gene: TRBD1
clone size: -
J gene: TRBJ1-4
CDR3 protein: CASGTGTGGADEKLFF
CDR3 DNA: TGTGCCAGTGGCACCGGGACAGGGGGCGCCGATGAAAAACTGTTTTTT

V gene: TRBV4-3
D gene: -
clone size: -
J gene: TRBJ1-2
CDR3 protein: CASSPQGGYGYTF
CDR3 DNA: TGCGCCAGCAGCCCCCAAGGAGGCTATGGCTACACCTTC

V gene: TRBV11-2
D gene: -
clone size: few
J gene: TRBJ1-1
CDR3 protein: CASRALVGTEAFF
CDR3 DNA: TGTGCCAGCAGGGCACTCGTGGGCACTGAAGCTTTCTTT

V gene: TRBV20-1
D gene: -
clone size: -
J gene: TRBJ2-5
CDR3 protein: CSAQRVTQYF
CDR3 DNA: TGCAGTGCCCAGCGGGTAACCCAGTACTTC

V gene: TRBV6-1
D gene: TRBD1
clone size: few
J gene: TRBJ1-2
CDR3 protein: CASSVQGARDYGYTF
CDR3 DNA: TGTGCCAGCAGTGTACAGGGGGCGCGCGACTATGGCTACACCTTC

V gene: TRBV30
D gene: TRBD1
clone size: -
J gene: TRBJ1-3
CDR3 protein: CAWSVRIVGTGLSGNTIYF
CDR3 DNA: TGTGCCTGGAGTGTACGAATTGTTGGGACAGGGCTCTCTGGAAACACCATATATTTT

V gene: TRBV19
D gene: TRBD1
clone size: -
J gene: TRBJ2-5
CDR3 protein: CASSIDGTGSWETQYF
CDR3 DNA: TGTGCCAGTAGTATAGATGGGACAGGGTCGTGGGAGACCCAGTACTTC

V gene: TRBV29-1
D gene: -
clone size: few
J gene: TRBJ2-5
CDR3 protein: CSVAGIETQYF
CDR3 DNA: TGCAGCGTTGCAGGGATAGAGACCCAGTACTTC

V gene: TRBV5-1
D gene: -
clone size: -
J gene: TRBJ2-2
CDR3 protein: CASRAILNTGELFF
CDR3 DNA: TGCGCCAGCAGAGCTATCCTCAACACCGGGGAGCTGTTTTTT

V gene: TRBV18
D gene: -
clone size: -
J gene: TRBJ1-6
CDR3 protein: CASSPYGGGDSPLHF
CDR3 DNA: TGTGCCAGCTCACCATATGGGGGCGGGGATTCACCCCTCCACTTT

V gene: TRBV2
D gene: -
clone size: few
J gene: TRBJ1-6
CDR3 protein: CASSVTVGNSPLHF
CDR3 DNA: TGTGCCAGCAGTGTGACAGTCGGCAATTCACCCCTCCACTTT

V gene: TRBV7-9
D gene: -
clone size: -
J gene: TRBJ1-2
CDR3 protein: CASTFSIQHQGRGYTF
CDR3 DNA: TGTGCCAGCACCTTTTCCATACAGCATCAAGGCCGCGGCTACACCTTC

V gene: TRBV7-9
D gene: -
clone size: -
J gene: TRBJ2-7
CDR3 protein: CASSPWGSHEQYF
CDR3 DNA: TGTGCCAGCAGCCCCTGGGGTAGTCACGAGCAGTACTTC